The clone carrying this TCR beta chain was observed at least ten times. The data derive from a study of regulatory T cells in long-lasting Graves disease. The germline CDR1 and CDR2 sequences are SGHAT and FQNNGV. V shed 6 bases and J shed 9 bases, with 15 bases lying between them. The length of the CDR3 is 13 residues. Sequencing libraries for TCR beta were prepared with iRepertoire HTBI primers and Arm-PCR of CDR3 regions. Via MiXCR, TCRdb re-called the multiplex PCR reads, giving one row per CDR3 protein. The data show over 450,000 distinct CDR3 sequences, with approximately 12% seen just once and more than 8% held by the top ten. Time point in this sample: newly diagnosed GD, antithyroid drugs for less than 3 months. The authors made the TCR library using RNA they extracted from PBMCs. These same records also appear under a second study, on T cells in Graves' hyperthyroidism and ophthalmopathy. That paper adds: Blood shared most expanded thyroid clonotypes above 0.001.

The receptor was derived from a woman aged 25 to 39 with Graves disease. This chain connects TRBV11-2 to TRBJ2-1; D uncertain. Sample: peripheral blood mononuclear cells (PBMCs), taken at new diagnosis, from a patient treated with antithyroid drugs. CDR3 protein: CASSSPGPGEQFF. DNA for the CDR3: TGTGCCAGCAGTTCCCCTGGTCCGGGTGAGCAGTTCTTC. Full variable domain (outside the CDR3, taken from reference TRBV11-2 and TRBJ2-1): EAGVAQSPRYKIIEKRQSVAFWCNPISGHATLYWYQQILGQGPKLLIQFQNNGVVDDSQLPKDRFSAERLKGVDSTLKIQPAKLEDSAVYLCASSSPGPGEQFFGPGTRLTVL.